These 21 T cell receptor beta chains came from one sample sequenced in a study of identical twins. TCRdb called the 5' RACE reads again in MiXCR, with one record for every CDR3 protein. This sample yields 520,000 or so distinct CDR3 sequences, of which around 20% are seen a single time; around 0.9% belongs to the top ten. A further study also used this sample, focusing on T cells expressing NK-cell markers.

Input material: CD4+ T cells sorted from blood. The receptors were gathered from a woman aged 18-29 years in good health.

This sequence joins TRBV6-1 and TRBJ1-1; maybe TRBD1 (6 bases). The CDR3 length is 11 residues. Germline CDR1 and CDR2: MNHNS and SASEGT. V lost 8 bases and J lost 9, with 13 bases in between. The CDR3 DNA is TGTGCCAGCTCAGGACAGTCAAAAGCTTTCTTT. Its protein product is CASSGQSKAFF.

Here the CDR3 reads CASSATGNYGYTF. The CDR3 DNA reads as TGTGCCAGCAGCGCGACAGGGAACTATGGCTACACCTTC. The V and J genes are TRBV5-5 and TRBJ1-2, with TRBD1 identical over 7 bases. Germline values: CDR1 SGHKS, CDR2 YYEKEE (reference sequence). The CDR3 sequence is 13 residues long. V gave up 4 bases and J gave up 2 bases; unmatched junction bases: 2.

This clonotype was seen many times. V usage is TRBV10-3 and J usage is TRBJ2-2, with D unresolved. The CDR3 length is 15 residues. Germline CDR1 reads ENHRY; CDR2 reads SYGVKD. Trimming took off 3 bases at V and 6 bases at J, with 14 bases between the two ends. The CDR3 region is CAISDTAKTPGELFF. As DNA, the CDR3 is TGTGCCATCAGTGACACGGCGAAAACCCCCGGGGAGCTGTTTTTT.

This clonotype was picked up a small number of times. The chain uses TRBV7-2 and TRBJ2-7; no reliable D call. The CDR3 has 13 residues. V lost 3 bases to trimming and J lost 2 bases, with 8 bases between them. Germline V gene lookup returns CDR1 SGHTA and CDR2 FQGNSA. DNA of the CDR3: TGTGCCAGCAGCTTCCGGAGCGCCTACGAGCAGTACTTC. It translates to CASSFRSAYEQYF.

The chain joins TRBV6-2 or TRBV6-3 to TRBJ2-1; 11 bases align to TRBD2. The germline gives CDR1 MNHEY, CDR2 SVGEGT. The CDR3 totals 17 residues. V was clipped by 5 bases and J by 4 bases; unmatched bases: 10. The CDR3 DNA follows: TGTGCCAGCAGTACCCGGCGCGGGACTAGCGGATACAATGAGCAGTTCTTC. Translating it yields CASSTRRGTSGYNEQFF.

A few counts support this clonotype. V gene TRBV20-1 combines with J gene TRBJ1-1, with unresolved D. This CDR3 comprises 13 residues. CDR1 and CDR2 (germline): DFQATT, SNEGSKA (reference sequence). V gave up 2 bases and J gave up 5 bases, with 12 bases separating them. The chain's CDR3 is CSARKGDKTEAFF. Written as DNA, the CDR3 is TGCAGTGCTAGAAAGGGTGATAAGACTGAAGCTTTCTTT.

This chain connects TRBV20-1 to TRBJ2-3; possibly TRBD1 or TRBD2 for D (5 bases each). V was pared by 2 bases and J by 2 bases, with 8 bases between. Germline V gene data show CDR1 as DFQATT and CDR2 as SNEGSKA (reference sequence). The CDR3 length is 13 residues. The CDR3 region is CSARPGATDTQYF. As DNA, the CDR3 is TGCAGTGCTAGACCCGGGGCCACAGATACGCAGTATTTT.

The chain recombines TRBV30 with TRBJ2-7; 7 bases agree with TRBD2. Trimming cost V 0 bases and J 4 bases; bases outside gene matches: 15. The CDR3 loop spans 17 amino acids. The germline CDR1 and CDR2 sequences are GTSNPN and SVGIG (reference sequence). CDR3 protein: CAWSVREVASVSYEQYF. CDR3 nucleotide sequence: TGTGCCTGGAGTGTACGGGAGGTGGCGTCCGTATCGTACGAGCAGTACTTC.

This clonotype was counted many times. The CDR3, as DNA: TGCGCCAGCAGCTCCGGGGACCGTTCTCGGGAGCAGTACTTC. It translates to CASSSGDRSREQYF. The rearrangement links TRBV5-1 to TRBJ2-7, with D perhaps assigned TRBD1 or TRBD2 (5 bases each). The CDR3 totals 14 residues. Trimming took off 3 bases at V and 7 bases at J, with 17 bases between the two ends. Per the germline V gene, CDR1 is SGHRS and CDR2 is YFSETQ. Filled out from reference TRBV5-1 and TRBJ2-7, the complete variable domain reads KAGVTQTPRYLIKTRGQQVTLSCSPISGHRSVSWYQQTPGQGLQFLFEYFSETQRNKGNFPGRFSGRQFSNSRSEMNVSTLELGDSALYLCASSSGDRSREQYFGPGTRLTVT.

This rearrangement joins TRBV6-1 to TRBJ2-2, with D perhaps TRBD1 or TRBD2 (6 bases each). The CDR3 spans 14 residues. The V and J ends lost 7 bases and 0 bases respectively, with 9 bases between them. Looked up from germline, CDR1 is MNHNS and CDR2 is SASEGT. CDR3 amino acids: CASKGGANTGELFF. Here the CDR3 DNA reads TGTGCCAGCAAGGGGGGCGCGAACACCGGGGAGCTGTTTTTT.

This clonotype appeared a few times. The chain links TRBV20-1 to TRBJ1-1; D may be TRBD1 (5 bases). CDR3 size: 14 residues. Germline V CDR1 and CDR2: DFQATT, SNEGSKA (reference sequence). Trimming pared 3 bases from V and 0 bases from J, leaving 11 bases between. DNA for the CDR3: TGCAGTGCTAGTCGGGGGGGTATGAACACTGAAGCTTTCTTT. Its translation is CSASRGGMNTEAFF.

J is TRBJ2-1 and V is TRBV29-1, with 7 bases identical to TRBD2. There are 13 residues in the CDR3. The ends lost 4 bases at V and 4 bases at J; junction bases unmatched: 4. CDR1 is SQVTM, CDR2 ANQGSEA, per germline. CDR3 nucleotide sequence: TGCAGCGTTGGGACTAGTCTTTACAATGAGCAGTTCTTC. Protein product: CSVGTSLYNEQFF.

The rearrangement links TRBV20-1 to TRBJ2-1; D possibly uses TRBD1 or TRBD2 (5 bases each). Germline CDR1 is DFQATT and CDR2 is SNEGSKA (reference sequence). Trimming took off 2 bases at V and 6 bases at J, with 14 bases between the two ends. This CDR3 spans 14 amino acids. CDR3 sequence (DNA): TGCAGTGCTAGAACCGTGTCCGGGGCCAATGAGCAGTTCTTC. Translation gives CSARTVSGANEQFF.

This clonotype was seen ten or more times. The chain couples TRBV5-1 to TRBJ1-5; 9 bases map to TRBD1. Germline values: CDR1 SGHRS, CDR2 YFSETQ. Trimming took 5 bases from V and 5 from J; bases not matched to a gene: 11. This CDR3 is 16 amino acids long. This CDR3 reads CASSFGTGYQDQPQHF. DNA for the CDR3: TGCGCCAGCAGTTTCGGGACAGGGTATCAGGATCAGCCCCAGCATTTT. The full variable domain, its missing parts supplied by reference TRBV5-1 and TRBJ1-5, is KAGVTQTPRYLIKTRGQQVTLSCSPISGHRSVSWYQQTPGQGLQFLFEYFSETQRNKGNFPGRFSGRQFSNSRSEMNVSTLELGDSALYLCASSFGTGYQDQPQHFGDGTRLSIL.

The chain recombines TRBV10-3 with TRBJ2-5; maybe TRBD1 (6 bases). Germline values: CDR1 ENHRY, CDR2 SYGVKD. The V end lost 4 bases, the J end lost 4 bases, and 10 bases lay between the germline ends. The CDR3 sequence is 13 residues long. As DNA, the CDR3 is TGTGCCATCAGTGGCCAGGGGAGAGAGACCCAGTACTTC. It is translated as CAISGQGRETQYF.

This clonotype turned up a few times. CDR3 DNA sequence: TGTGCCAGCAGGGAAGGGGTTTTCCAAGAGACCCAGTACTTC. Amino acid sequence: CASREGVFQETQYF. The chain combines TRBV6-2 or TRBV6-3 with TRBJ2-5; D is possibly TRBD1 (5 bases). Germline V gives CDR1 MNHEY, CDR2 SVGEGT. Deletions cut 6 bases from V and 1 base from J, with 12 bases between. This CDR3 has 14 residues.

J is TRBJ1-1 and V is TRBV12-3 or TRBV12-4; no definite D call. V lost 6 bases and J lost 6, with 14 bases in between. CDR3 size: 13 residues. The CDR3 reads CASSWVGSPEAFF. Here the CDR3 DNA reads TGTGCCAGCAGCTGGGTAGGGTCCCCTGAAGCTTTCTTT.

The CDR3 bases are TGTGCCAGCAGTTCCGGGGACTTAAAACAAGCTTTCTTT. Encoded protein: CASSSGDLKQAFF. This rearrangement joins TRBV6-5 to TRBJ1-1; D perhaps matches TRBD1 (5 bases). The CDR3 consists of 13 residues. Germline V gene data show CDR1 as MNHEY and CDR2 as SVGAGI. Trimming stripped 4 bases from V and 9 bases from J, with 15 bases between.

This clonotype was seen a handful of times. The CDR3, as DNA: TGTGCCAGTGGAGGGGGCCGGGAGGTGACTGAAAAACTGTTTTTT. Its translation: CASGGGREVTEKLFF. V and J are TRBV5-5 and TRBJ1-4; 7 bases fit TRBD1. The trim removed 8 bases at V and 7 bases at J, leaving 14 bases unmatched. The CDR3 contains 15 residues. Per the germline V gene, CDR1 is SGHKS and CDR2 is YYEKEE (reference sequence).

This clonotype came up a few times. J is TRBJ1-2 and V is TRBV7-2, with TRBD1 matching over 11 bases. CDR3 length: 15 residues. The junction had 3 bases not matched to a gene; V was cut back by 0 bases and J by 6 bases. Germline V CDR1 and CDR2: SGHTA, FQGNSA. CDR3 region: CASSLAGTGGHGYTF. CDR3 nucleotide sequence: TGTGCCAGCAGCTTAGCCGGGACAGGGGGGCATGGCTACACCTTC.

This clonotype came up a few times. This chain joins TRBV2 and TRBJ2-1; D remains unclear. This CDR3 is built from 14 residues. Germline V gene sequence: CDR1 SNHLY, CDR2 FYNNEI. The ends were cut back, 3 bases at V and 5 bases at J, with 11 bases in the middle. This CDR3 is CASSDTGSNNEQFF. CDR3 sequence (DNA): TGTGCCAGCAGTGATACGGGCAGCAACAATGAGCAGTTCTTC.